The entry that follows covers one T cell receptor (beta chain) sequence. This sample is drawn from a study of blood T cell repertoires in COVID-19. Study summary: The samples span acute and convalescent COVID-19 from the United States, Italy and Spain.

Sequenced by immunoSEQ multiplex PCR; TCRdb stores in-frame clones only, minus some. The sample comprises 250,000 or so clones, around 89% of which are singletons, and 8.8% rests with the top ten. The germline V gene has CDR1 LNHDA and CDR2 SQIVND (reference sequence). There are 15 residues in the CDR3. Trimming took 4 bases from V and 3 from J, leaving 15 bases between them. What was sequenced was PBMCs or T cells enriched from blood (not recorded which). The rearrangement joins TRBV19 to TRBJ2-5; TRBD2 is a possible D gene (6 bases). This TCR derives from a man in his forties who had recovered from COVID-19. This CDR3 reads CASSRNAGREETQYF. The CDR3 DNA is TGTGCCAGTAGTAGGAACGCGGGACGGGAAGAGACCCAGTACTTC.